This T cell receptor beta chain was captured by sequencing in a study of tumor-infiltrating lymphocytes in primary liver carcinoma. Unsorted whole blood yielded blood RNA, and germline DNA was extracted as well. This clonotype turned up a few times. One end of the junction varies from germline; a read error may be responsible. This CDR3 spans 13 amino acids. CDR1 is LGHNA, CDR2 YNFKEQ, per germline. The template, roughly 550 ng total RNA, yielded TCR beta cDNA made with a constant-region primer. It was through three nested multiplex PCR rounds of slightly modified ARM-PCR that TCR beta libraries arose. A C-beta reverse primer and TRBV1-TRBV30 forward primers served in each of the first two PCR rounds, at ten to eleven cycles apiece. TCRdb passed the multiplex PCR reads through MiXCR, listing each CDR3 protein once. The sample includes 180,000 or so distinct CDR3 sequences, 60% of them seen just once.

J is TRBJ2-5 and V is TRBV4-2; D not resolved. The TCR was taken from a man aged 40-49 years with primary liver carcinoma and hepatitis B virus infection. The sequenced sample was peripheral blood. CDR3 sequence (DNA): TGCGCCAGCAGCCAAGTTTTAGGAGAGACCCAGTACTTC. Translating it yields CASSQVLGETQYF.